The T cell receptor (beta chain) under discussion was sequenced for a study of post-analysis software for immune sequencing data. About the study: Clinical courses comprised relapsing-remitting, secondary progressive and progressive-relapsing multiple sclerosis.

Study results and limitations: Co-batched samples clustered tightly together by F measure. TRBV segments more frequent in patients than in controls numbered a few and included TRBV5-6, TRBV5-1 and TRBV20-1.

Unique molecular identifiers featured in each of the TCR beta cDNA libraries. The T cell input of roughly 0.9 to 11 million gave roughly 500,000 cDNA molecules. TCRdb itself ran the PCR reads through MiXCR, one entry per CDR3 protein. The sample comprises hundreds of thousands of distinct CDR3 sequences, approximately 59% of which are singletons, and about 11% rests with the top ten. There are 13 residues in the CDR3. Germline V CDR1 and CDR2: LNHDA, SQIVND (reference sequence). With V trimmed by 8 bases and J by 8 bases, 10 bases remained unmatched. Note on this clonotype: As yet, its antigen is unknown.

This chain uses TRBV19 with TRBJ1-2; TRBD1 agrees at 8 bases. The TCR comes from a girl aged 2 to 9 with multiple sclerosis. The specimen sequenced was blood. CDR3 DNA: TGTGCCAGTTACGGACAGGGCCGACACGGCTACACCTTC. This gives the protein CASYGQGRHGYTF.